This T cell receptor (beta chain) was recorded in a study of cytomegalovirus exposure and HLA in healthy donors. Overall study results and limits: The tendency of first-cohort TCR clusters to co-occur in the roughly 110 validation repertoires was identified by a subsequent analysis. Accounts indicate the classifier identified cytomegalovirus status with strong specificity and sensitivity. Researchers counted roughly 150 TCR beta chains as cytomegalovirus-associated.

Produced via immunoSEQ multiplex PCR; TCRdb's table is partial and in-frame only. Counted here are about 79,000 clones, more than 85% occurring once; the ten biggest clones make up 3% to 4%. Remarks on this clone: Its antigen is currently unknown.

The sequence came from a woman in her 30s in good health and CMV-seronegative. The source material was PBMCs.

CDR3 sequence (DNA): TGTGCCAGCAGTTTTGAGACTCAGCCCCCCCTCTATGGCTACACCTTC. Protein product: CASSFETQPPLYGYTF. The chain combines TRBV28 with TRBJ1-2; D remains ambiguous. Germline CDR1 reads MDHEN; CDR2 reads SYDVKM. The V gene lost 3 bases and the J gene lost 4 bases, with 18 bases spanning the gap. The CDR3 covers 16 residues.